A few counts support the clone carrying this T cell receptor beta chain. In the source study's methods: Reference gene primer amplification in the assay estimated nucleated cell counts. The protocol was immunoSEQ multiplex PCR, while the TCRdb copy is restricted to in-frame clones and leaves out a portion. That table furnishes V, J and clone size, whereas the DNA furnished D and trimming. The table records over 110,000 clones, about nine tenths of them present only once. The data belong to a study of blood T cell repertoires in COVID-19. Overall study context: Spain, Italy and the United States supplied samples that represented acute and convalescent COVID-19. The cDNA or gDNA used as material had been derived from T cells, B-cell-depleted T cells, or PBMCs.

The source material was peripheral blood. The clonotype comes from a human donor in a cohort sampled during active COVID-19.

In DNA form, the CDR3 reads TGTGCCAGCAGTGAACCGGGACAGGGGAATGGCTACACCTTC. Protein product: CASSEPGQGNGYTF. The chain links TRBV6-1 to TRBJ1-2, with 10 bases lining up with TRBD1. The CDR3 sequence is 14 residues long. Germline V gives CDR1 MNHNS, CDR2 SASEGT. The ends lost 2 bases at V and 6 bases at J; junction bases unmatched: 3.